The 4 T cell receptor beta chains listed next were all sequenced from one sample in a study of T-cell reconstitution after alpha-beta-depleted transplantation in children. It was with unique molecular identifiers that the TCRbeta library was prepared. TCRdb reprocessed the PCR reads with MiXCR, giving one entry per CDR3 protein. In the table there are roughly 200,000 distinct CDR3 sequences, around 10% of which are singletons. Here the sequenced sample was PBMCs from the stem cell graft donor, taken from the stem cell graft. The receptors shown here come from a human donor who donated a stem cell graft to a child with acute lymphoblastic leukemia.

There are many counts of this clonotype. The rearrangement links TRBV5-5 to TRBJ1-5; a weak D match, TRBD1 (6 bases). This CDR3 is built from 15 residues. Germline V gene data show CDR1 as SGHKS and CDR2 as YYEKEE (reference sequence). The ends were cut back, 4 bases at V and 3 bases at J, with 14 bases in the middle. This CDR3 is CASSHQQGPNQPQHF. The DNA of the CDR3 is TGTGCCAGCAGCCATCAACAGGGTCCCAATCAGCCCCAGCATTTT.

This clonotype has more than one count but fewer than ten. The V and J genes are TRBV12-3 or TRBV12-4 and TRBJ1-1, with TRBD1 matching 9 bases. With 6 bases clipped from V and 4 bases from J, the junction kept 9 bases outside the gene matches. The CDR3 runs 15 residues. The CDR3 here is CASSLHPTGGTEAFF. CDR3 coding DNA: TGTGCCAGCAGCTTACACCCGACAGGGGGCACTGAAGCTTTCTTT.

This clonotype has a count of ten or more. V and J are TRBV20-1 and TRBJ1-5, with D possibly being TRBD1 (5 bases). Per the germline V gene, CDR1 is DFQATT and CDR2 is SNEGSKA (reference sequence). The CDR3 consists of 14 residues. The ends were cut back, 6 bases at V and 5 bases at J, with 17 bases in the middle. The CDR3 region is CSAQRPGRHQPQHF. The CDR3 nucleotides are TGCAGTGCACAGCGGCCAGGGAGGCATCAGCCCCAGCATTTT.

This clonotype was recorded at least ten times. The chain couples TRBV10-3 to TRBJ2-3, with a weak D call TRBD2 (6 bases). The V and J ends lost 3 bases and 3 bases respectively, with 10 bases between them. Germline lookup yields CDR1 ENHRY and CDR2 SYGVKD. The CDR3 length is 14 residues. DNA for the CDR3: TGTGCCATCAGTGATAATGCGGGGACAGATACGCAGTATTTT. The encoded protein is CAISDNAGTDTQYF.